This TCR beta chain is drawn from a study of T-cell reconstitution after alpha-beta-depleted transplantation in children. Study outcomes and limitations: Alpha-beta T cells present about two months after transplant were reported to originate from several hundred expanded graft clones. Most T-cell counts and diversity one year after the transplant came from T cells that were newly produced. It was surviving recipient T cells and thymic progenitors that gave some patients high TCRbeta diversity at day 60.

Germline CDR1 reads SEHNR; CDR2 reads FQNEAQ (reference sequence). This CDR3 has 16 residues. V dropped 5 bases and J dropped 2 bases, with 19 bases sitting between them. This sample's TCRbeta library carried unique molecular identifier barcodes. MiXCR was run by TCRdb on the PCR reads, yielding one entry per CDR3 protein. The profile shows fewer than 700,000 distinct CDR3 sequences, about an eighth of them singletons. In its sample, this clonotype was seen a few times. The antigen is not known. The chain joins TRBV7-9 to TRBJ2-7; TRBD1 is a possible D gene (6 bases). The receptor comes from a male patient under 18 who had a stem cell transplant for acute myeloid leukemia, so the T cells may come from the graft donor. Sample: PBMCs, mostly from graft donor cells, taken 360 days after TCRalphabeta/CD19-depleted stem cell transplant. This CDR3 is CASSLRTDPTPYEQYF. CDR3 in DNA: TGTGCCAGCAGCCTACGGACAGATCCCACGCCCTACGAGCAGTACTTC. The full variable domain, in which reference TRBV7-9 and TRBJ2-7 provide the parts outside the CDR3, is DTGVSQNPRHKITKRGQNVTFRCDPISEHNRLYWYRQTLGQGPEFLTYFQNEAQLEKSRLLSDRFSAERPKGSFSTLEIQRTEQGDSAMYLCASSLRTDPTPYEQYFGPGTRLTVT.